Shown below are 26 T cell receptor beta chains from a single sample sequenced in a study of high-grade serous ovarian cancer treatment subgroups. Sequencing used immunoSEQ multiplex PCR; TCRdb keeps in-frame clones, though not all of them. This table holds approximately 30,000 clones, approximately 79% found once. Tumor samples were obtained before definitive surgery or chemotherapy. Sample: tumor tissue. The origin of the receptors is a human donor with high-grade serous ovarian cancer.

The rearrangement uses TRBV6-5 and TRBJ2-7, with D maybe TRBD1 (6 bases). CDR1 is MNHEY and CDR2 is SVGAGI in the germline V gene. V lost 0 bases, J lost 3 bases, and 15 bases lay in between. CDR3 size: 16 residues. CDR3 nucleotide sequence: TGTGCCAGCAGTTACTCCGGTTCGGGCAGGGGCTACGAGCAGTACTTC. The encoded protein is CASSYSGSGRGYEQYF.

V gene TRBV7-2 combines with J gene TRBJ2-2; no reliable D call. Germline V gene sequence: CDR1 SGHTA, CDR2 FQGNSA. CDR3 length equals 15 residues. Trimming cost V 4 bases and J 3 bases, with 12 bases left between them. CDR3 loop: CASSSSVGHTGELFF. DNA for the CDR3: TGTGCCAGCAGCTCGTCCGTCGGTCACACCGGGGAGCTGTTTTTT.

This clone was found a few times. V and J are TRBV28 and TRBJ2-1, with 8 bases fitting TRBD2. The J segment lost 7 bases and the V segment lost 10 bases, leaving 12 bases of the junction unmatched. In germline, CDR1 is MDHEN, CDR2 SYDVKM. The CDR3 is made up of 14 amino acids. In DNA, the CDR3 is TGTGCCACTACCGGGAGGGCCCGTAGAAATGAGCAGTTCTTC. It specifies CATTGRARRNEQFF.

This clone was observed a handful of times. This chain joins TRBV29-1 and TRBJ1-4; 7 bases are shared with TRBD1. The germline V gene has CDR1 SQVTM and CDR2 ANQGSEA. CDR3 size: 12 residues. The V and J ends lost 7 bases and 5 bases, in that order; junction bases with no gene match: 4. The CDR3 DNA follows: TGCAGCGCTGCACAGGGGAATGAAAAACTGTTTTTT. Residues: CSAAQGNEKLFF. Variable domain in full (rest from reference TRBV29-1 and TRBJ1-4): SAVISQKPSRDICQRGTSLTIQCQVDSQVTMMFWYRQQPGQSLTLIATANQGSEATYESGFVIDKFPISRPNLTFSTLTVSNMSPEDSSIYLCSAAQGNEKLFFGSGTQLSVL.

As DNA, the CDR3 is TGCGCCAGCAGCCAAGTGTTAGCTAGCGGCTACGAGCAGTACTTC. It codes for CASSQVLASGYEQYF. This rearrangement joins TRBV4-1 to TRBJ2-7, with 7 bases that match TRBD2. CDR1 is MGHRA, CDR2 YSYEKL, per germline. Losses at the gene ends were 1 base for V and 3 bases for J; bases not matched to a gene: 6. This CDR3 contains 15 residues.

The chain combines TRBV5-8 with TRBJ2-1; 10 bases fit TRBD2. The CDR3 consists of 15 residues. The J segment lost 3 bases and the V segment lost 10 bases, leaving 10 bases of the junction unmatched. Germline CDR1 is SGHTS and CDR2 is YDEGEE. The CDR3 bases are TGTGCCGAATCACCCGGGACTAGCGACTACAATGAGCAGTTCTTC. Amino acid sequence: CAESPGTSDYNEQFF.

V gene TRBV6-1 combines with J gene TRBJ2-7; unclear D gene. V was cut by 0 bases and J by 5 bases, with 17 bases left in between. Germline V lookup: CDR1 MNHNS, CDR2 SASEGT. This CDR3 comprises 16 residues. CDR3 nucleotide sequence: TGTGCCAGCAGTGAAGCGCTTTGGCAAGGACGTAACGAGCAGTACTTC. Encoded protein: CASSEALWQGRNEQYF.

The sample holds a few counts of this clone. The rearrangement uses TRBV19 and TRBJ1-5, with TRBD1 as a possible D gene (5 bases). Per germline, CDR1 LNHDA and CDR2 SQIVND (reference sequence). The CDR3 totals 15 residues. With 0 bases removed from V and 7 bases from J, the gap between germline ends came to 13 bases. CDR3 in DNA: TGTGCCAGTAGTATAGATCACGGGGCTTTACAGCCCCAGCATTTT. Translated, it gives CASSIDHGALQPQHF.

V is TRBV7-9 and J is TRBJ2-7; weak D call: TRBD1 (5 bases). Germline CDR1 SEHNR, CDR2 FQNEAQ (reference sequence). The CDR3 covers 16 residues. V lost 1 base to trimming and J lost 4 bases, with 17 bases between them. As DNA, the CDR3 is TGTGCCAGCAGCTTAGGGGGCTCTGGGGAAAAATACGAGCAGTACTTC. It is translated as CASSLGGSGEKYEQYF.

The CDR3 loop is CASTPRPGSRTGELFF. The CDR3 bases are TGTGCCAGCACCCCTCGGCCGGGCTCGAGGACCGGGGAGCTGTTTTTT. The genes are TRBV9 and TRBJ2-2, with D unclear. The CDR3 runs to 16 residues. V lost 6 bases and J 5 bases, leaving 20 bases between the germline ends. Germline CDR1 SGDLS, CDR2 YYNGEE.

The sample holds a few counts of this clone. The J gene is TRBJ2-7, the V gene TRBV6-1, with D hard to call. V gave up 2 bases and J gave up 2 bases, with 4 bases separating them. Germline V lookup: CDR1 MNHNS, CDR2 SASEGT. The CDR3 is 12 amino acids. The CDR3, as DNA: TGTGCCAGCAGTGAATGGACCTACGAGCAGTACTTC. Translated: CASSEWTYEQYF.

The CDR3 nucleotides read TGCAGCGCCCGCGTAGGGGGCGAGCAGTACTTC. This codes for CSARVGGEQYF. This chain uses TRBV29-1 with TRBJ2-7; a weak D match, TRBD1 (6 bases). Trimming pared 7 bases from V and 6 bases from J, leaving 13 bases between. Germline V gene data show CDR1 as SQVTM and CDR2 as ANQGSEA. This CDR3 spans 11 amino acids.

J is TRBJ1-5 and V is TRBV27, with 7 bases aligning to TRBD1. The germline V gene has CDR1 MNHEY and CDR2 SMNVEV (reference sequence). CDR3 length equals 18 residues. V trimming: 5 bases; J trimming: 4 bases; junction bases outside the gene matches: 17. The CDR3 nucleotides read TGTGCCAGCAGTCCAACCCCCAGGGGGTTTGGACAAAATCAGCCCCAGCATTTT. Its protein is CASSPTPRGFGQNQPQHF.

The chain has TRBV30 and TRBJ2-7; 14 bases agree with TRBD2. J lost 5 bases, V lost 5 bases, and 5 bases had no gene match. CDR3 length: 14 residues. Germline V gene data show CDR1 as GTSNPN and CDR2 as SVGIG (reference sequence). CDR3 nucleotide sequence: TGTGCCTGGGCGCGGACTAGCGGGAGGAACGAGCAGTACTTC. Translation: CAWARTSGRNEQYF.

V is TRBV10-3 and J is TRBJ2-5, with 8 bases fitting TRBD2. With the DNA end fitting TRBJ2-7 better, the J assignment may be wrong. The CDR3 runs 14 residues. CDR1 ENHRY and CDR2 SYGVKD come from the germline V gene. This CDR3 is CAISESAGGLEQYF. In nucleotides, the CDR3 is TGTGCCATCAGTGAGTCGGCGGGGGGCCTCGAGCAGTACTTC.

This chain joins TRBV30 and TRBJ2-2, with 7 bases identical to TRBD1. Germline CDR1 reads GTSNPN; CDR2 reads SVGIG (reference sequence). CDR3 length: 14 residues. V lost 8 bases to trimming and J lost 2 bases; unmatched junction nucleotides: 8. The CDR3 region is CASKTGINTGELFF. The CDR3, as DNA: TGTGCCAGCAAGACAGGGATTAACACCGGGGAGCTGTTTTTT.

V is TRBV5-4 and J is TRBJ1-5; D remains ambiguous. There are 11 residues in the CDR3. V lost 3 bases and J 9 bases, leaving 7 bases between the germline ends. Per germline, CDR1 SGHNT and CDR2 YYREEE (reference sequence). Written as DNA, the CDR3 is TGTGCCAGCAGCTCCCCCCGGCCCCAGCATTTT. Residues: CASSSPRPQHF.

This clone was seen once. The V gene is TRBV2, the J gene TRBJ1-5, with a possible D match to TRBD1 (6 bases). V lost 5 bases and J lost 4, with 15 bases in between. The CDR3 spans 15 residues. CDR1 SNHLY and CDR2 FYNNEI come from the germline V gene. CDR3 region: CASSSDRLLNQPQHF. CDR3 nucleotides: TGTGCCAGCAGTTCAGACAGGCTCCTGAATCAGCCCCAGCATTTT.

This clone turned up a few times. This sequence joins TRBV27 and TRBJ2-3, with TRBD2 matching 12 bases. Trimming at V came to 7 bases and at J to 4 bases, leaving 3 bases not matched to a gene. The CDR3 is 14 residues long. CDR1 is MNHEY and CDR2 is SMNVEV in the germline V gene (reference sequence). The chain's CDR3 is CASKTSGRSDTQYF. The CDR3 nucleotides read TGTGCCAGCAAGACTAGCGGGAGATCAGATACGCAGTATTTT.

V and J are TRBV4-1 and TRBJ2-7; D ambiguous. Trimming cost V 6 bases and J 2 bases, with 14 bases left between them. The V gene's germline CDR1 is MGHRA and CDR2 YSYEKL. This CDR3 contains 14 residues. The CDR3 sequence: CASRPYDMAYEQYF. The CDR3 bases are TGCGCCAGCAGGCCCTATGACATGGCCTACGAGCAGTACTTC.

The chain carries TRBV7-8 and TRBJ2-2; either TRBD1 or TRBD2 may supply D (6 bases each). Trimming took 11 bases from V and 1 from J, leaving 14 bases between them. Germline V CDR1 and CDR2: SGHVS, FQNEAQ. The CDR3 is 14 residues long. Written as DNA, the CDR3 is TGTGCCGGCCAAGGGGGGAGGAACACCGGGGAGCTGTTTTTT. Protein sequence: CAGQGGRNTGELFF.

Note on this clone: At one end the junction does not follow the germline gene, possibly because of a read error. This CDR3 reads CASGEREGELEQFF. The CDR3 DNA reads TGTGCCAGCGGTGAGCGGGAGGGTGAGCTGGAGCAGTTCTTC. This chain links TRBV2 with TRBJ2-1, with TRBD2 identical over 10 bases. CDR3 length: 14 residues. Germline-derived CDR1 and CDR2 are SNHLY and FYNNEI.

The chain carries TRBV15 and TRBJ2-1; 11 bases fit TRBD2. V shed 2 bases, J shed 2 bases, and the junction held 5 bases outside the gene matches. This CDR3 has 17 residues. Germline values: CDR1 LNHNV, CDR2 YYDKDF (reference sequence). CDR3 coding DNA: TGTGCCACCAGCAGACATTCTAGCGGGAGGACCTACAATGAGCAGTTCTTC. Its translation is CATSRHSSGRTYNEQFF.

The CDR3 nucleotides are TGTGCCACCGGGGCCGGATTAAATGAGCAGTTCTTC. This codes for CATGAGLNEQFF. This chain joins TRBV15 and TRBJ2-1, with D possibly TRBD1 on 5 matching bases. CDR1 is LNHNV and CDR2 is YYDKDF in the germline V gene (reference sequence). The CDR3 consists of 12 residues. V was shortened by 8 bases and J by 7 bases, with 12 bases between the two germline ends.

The chain links TRBV9 to TRBJ2-7; no clear D gene. In germline, CDR1 is SGDLS, CDR2 YYNGEE. The CDR3 is 14 amino acids. V shed 2 bases and J shed 2 bases, with 11 bases lying between them. This CDR3 is CASSVTTIPYEQYF. The CDR3 nucleotides are TGTGCCAGCAGCGTCACCACTATCCCCTACGAGCAGTACTTC.

The rearrangement links TRBV29-1 to TRBJ2-1, with D possibly being TRBD2 (6 bases). Trimming left V 0 bases short and J 0 bases short, with 6 bases between. Germline V gene data show CDR1 as SQVTM and CDR2 as ANQGSEA. The CDR3 extends over 14 amino acids. The CDR3 bases are TGCAGCGTTGAAGAGGGGGGCTCCTACAATGAGCAGTTCTTC. Translating it yields CSVEEGGSYNEQFF.